The present entry profiles one T cell receptor (beta chain) with its context. Authors' data handling: Reference gene primer amplification yielded estimated nucleated cell counts. The table came from immunoSEQ multiplex PCR; TCRdb's copy has only in-frame clones and leaves some out. V, J and clone size derive from that table, while D and trimming were established from the DNA sequence. The data show approximately 82,000 clones, 65% to 85% seen once. After removal of 3 bases from V and 8 bases from J, the junction contained 11 bases not matched to a gene. The germline V gene encodes CDR1 MGHRA and CDR2 YSYEKL. This CDR3 has 15 amino acids. The data originate from a study of blood T cell repertoires in COVID-19. About the research overall: Acute and convalescent COVID-19 samples came from the United States, Italy and Spain.

This chain uses TRBV4-1 with TRBJ1-2; TRBD1 agrees at 8 bases. The clonotype was recovered from a woman aged 55-69 years with acute or convalescent COVID-19. The sequencing sample was made of peripheral blood. This CDR3 reads CASSQNDRGGYGYTF. CDR3 nucleotides: TGCGCCAGCAGCCAGAACGACAGGGGAGGATACGGCTACACCTTC.